The subject of this entry is one T cell receptor beta chain. Its matching antigen is unknown. This CDR3 region has 15 residues. The junction had 8 bases not matched to a gene; V was cut back by 1 base and J by 6 bases. Germline V gives CDR1 KGHSH, CDR2 LQKENI. Using immunoSEQ multiplex PCR, the repertoire was profiled, and TCRdb retains in-frame clones only, with some absent. The data show about 97,000 clones, about nine tenths seen once. The data are from a study of OX40 agonist ivuxolimab in advanced cancers. Overall study findings and caveats: It was also the case that some nonresponders had low normalized T-cell clonal expansion.

Sequenced here: CD4+ or CD8+ T cells sorted from blood, sampled in a trial of the OX40 agonist ivuxolimab. The clonotype was recovered from an adult with an advanced solid tumor such as melanoma, head and neck, liver or kidney cancer. The chain carries TRBV18 and TRBJ1-2; 7 bases are a match to TRBD1. CDR3 sequence reads: CASSPLVQGRDGYTF. CDR3 DNA sequence: TGTGCCAGCTCACCACTCGTACAGGGGAGAGATGGCTACACCTTC.